Listed here are 6 T cell receptor beta chains from one sample, sequenced in a study of blood T cell repertoires in COVID-19. TCRdb's table, derived via immunoSEQ multiplex PCR, lists solely in-frame clones and lacks some. Of some 83,000 clones detected, 82% appear once; the ten largest clones hold about a fifth. The specimen sequenced was peripheral blood. These receptors all come from a human donor in a cohort sampled during active COVID-19.

This chain uses TRBV6-6 with TRBJ2-7; perhaps TRBD1 as D (6 bases). CDR1 is MNHNY, CDR2 SVGAGI, per germline (reference sequence). Deletions cut 6 bases from V and 0 bases from J, with 15 bases between. This CDR3 is built from 15 residues. The CDR3: CASRKNRELSYEQYF. The CDR3, as DNA: TGTGCCAGCAGAAAAAACAGGGAACTCTCCTACGAGCAGTACTTC.

This chain joins TRBV15 and TRBJ2-5; 8 nucleotides align to TRBD2. Losses at the gene ends were 1 base for V and 5 bases for J; bases not matched to a gene: 6. The CDR3 spans 15 residues. The V gene's germline CDR1 is LNHNV and CDR2 YYDKDF (reference sequence). The CDR3 is CATSRGSGVEETQYF. The CDR3 region has the DNA TGTGCCACCAGCAGAGGTAGCGGGGTGGAGGAGACCCAGTACTTC.

The chain joins TRBV2 to TRBJ2-1; 7 bases agree with TRBD1. Germline V gives CDR1 SNHLY, CDR2 FYNNEI. The CDR3 is made up of 17 amino acids. The trim removed 4 bases at V and 0 bases at J, leaving 9 bases unmatched. CDR3 nucleotides: TGTGCCAGCAGTGGGGGACAGCCGATGAGCTCCTACAATGAGCAGTTCTTC. It encodes CASSGGQPMSSYNEQFF.

This chain joins TRBV5-5 and TRBJ2-5, with a possible D match to TRBD1 (6 bases). There are 18 residues in the CDR3. CDR1 is SGHKS and CDR2 is YYEKEE in the germline V gene (reference sequence). V lost 4 bases and J 0 bases, leaving 22 bases between the germline ends. CDR3 protein: CASSPFNRDTEYQETQYF. The CDR3 region has the DNA TGTGCCAGCAGCCCCTTTAACCGGGACACTGAGTACCAAGAGACCCAGTACTTC.

The genes are TRBV15 and TRBJ1-6; TRBD1 aligns across 7 bases. CDR1 is LNHNV and CDR2 is YYDKDF in the germline V gene (reference sequence). V lost 3 bases and J lost 8; bases outside the gene matches: 4. CDR3 length equals 14 residues. This CDR3 is CATSRQGDHSPLHF. DNA of the CDR3: TGTGCCACCAGCAGGCAGGGGGATCATTCACCCCTCCACTTT.

This clone was recorded only once. The chain joins TRBV7-9 to TRBJ2-7; a weak D match, TRBD2 (6 bases). The V gene lost 3 bases and the J gene lost 0 bases, with 12 bases spanning the gap. Looked up from germline, CDR1 is SEHNR and CDR2 is FQNEAQ (reference sequence). This CDR3 contains 15 residues. This CDR3 is CASSLAGTDSYEQYF. The CDR3 DNA reads TGTGCCAGCAGCTTGGCCGGGACTGACTCCTACGAGCAGTACTTC.